The next 14 T cell receptor beta chains were all read from a single sample in a study of cytomegalovirus exposure and HLA in healthy donors. The PCR had 60 Vbeta and 13 Jbeta primers. Here immunoSEQ multiplex PCR was the method, and the copy in TCRdb shows in-frame clones only, minus some. The data contain roughly 120,000 clones, around 80% of them singletons. The sample was PBMCs. Source of these receptors: a woman in her twenties or thirties in good health and CMV-seronegative.

This chain links TRBV5-8 with TRBJ2-1; D remains unclear. V lost 2 bases, J lost 12 bases, and 15 bases lay in between. The germline gives CDR1 SGHTS, CDR2 YDEGEE. The length of the CDR3 is 13 residues. The CDR3 DNA reads as TGTGCCAGCAGCTTCCGGTCGCCCTCCATGCAGTTCTTC. It encodes CASSFRSPSMQFF.

The V call is TRBV7-9, the J call TRBJ1-2; TRBD1 matches at 7 bases. The CDR3 runs 15 residues. Per germline, CDR1 SEHNR and CDR2 FQNEAQ (reference sequence). Trimming cost V 1 base and J 1 base; bases outside gene matches: 3. CDR3 in DNA: TGTGCCAGCAGCTTAGGGACAGGAATTAACTATGGCTACACCTTC. This gives the protein CASSLGTGINYGYTF.

The rearrangement uses TRBV5-1 and TRBJ1-5; 8 nucleotides align to TRBD1. V was clipped by 1 base and J by 3 bases; unmatched bases: 3. CDR1 is SGHRS, CDR2 YFSETQ, per germline. The CDR3 loop spans 15 amino acids. CDR3 DNA sequence: TGCGCCAGCAGCTTGACAGGGGGACACAATCAGCCCCAGCATTTT. Translation: CASSLTGGHNQPQHF.

This clone was seen once. The chain uses TRBV4-1 and TRBJ2-5; 10 bases agree with TRBD2. CDR3 size: 19 residues. Germline loops: CDR1 MGHRA, CDR2 YSYEKL. J was trimmed by 1 base and V by 0 bases; bases with no gene match: 11. In nucleotides, the CDR3 is TGCGCCAGCAGCCAAGAATATCTGGGACTAGCGTCTATCCAAGAGACCCAGTACTTC. It translates to CASSQEYLGLASIQETQYF.

This chain links TRBV5-1 with TRBJ1-2; tentatively, D is TRBD1 (6 bases). CDR1 SGHRS and CDR2 YFSETQ come from the germline V gene. This CDR3 is 12 amino acids long. V dropped 7 bases and J dropped 8 bases, with 15 bases sitting between them. The CDR3 nucleotides read TGCGCCAGCTACCTCACAGGGTTCGGCTACACCTTC. Its translation: CASYLTGFGYTF.

V is TRBV6-5 and J is TRBJ2-5; D is perhaps TRBD2 (5 bases). The end of the DNA is better explained by TRBJ2-7, so the J call may be wrong. Germline assignment: CDR1 MNHEY and CDR2 SVGAGI. The CDR3 runs to 13 residues. The CDR3 DNA is TGTGCCAGTACAACTAGAAGTGCCAACGAGCAGTACTTC. Protein sequence: CASTTRSANEQYF.

V and J are TRBV5-1 and TRBJ2-5; possibly TRBD1 for D (6 bases). The J call may be mistaken, given a closer DNA end match to TRBJ2-7. The CDR3 spans 16 residues. The V gene's germline CDR1 is SGHRS and CDR2 YFSETQ. CDR3 sequence reads: CASSLMGTSGSYEQYF. The CDR3 bases are TGCGCCAGCAGCTTGATGGGGACATCGGGATCCTACGAGCAGTACTTC.

The chain carries TRBV19 and TRBJ2-3, with D tentatively TRBD2 (7 bases). With 5 bases removed from V and 4 bases from J, the gap between germline ends came to 10 bases. The length of the CDR3 is 13 residues. Per germline, CDR1 LNHDA and CDR2 SQIVND (reference sequence). CDR3 residues: CASSYGGPDTQYF. DNA for the CDR3: TGTGCCAGTAGTTACGGGGGGCCAGATACGCAGTATTTT.

The CDR3 nucleotides read TGCGCCAGCAGCCAAGTCTGGAAGGACAGGGAGTTTGGCTACACCTTC. This sequence encodes CASSQVWKDREFGYTF. This rearrangement joins TRBV4-1 to TRBJ1-2; 8 nucleotides align to TRBD1. Germline-derived CDR1 and CDR2 are MGHRA and YSYEKL. V lost 1 base, J lost 7 bases, and 11 bases stayed unmatched. The CDR3 is 16 amino acids.

The rearrangement links TRBV5-6 to TRBJ1-2; TRBD1 matches 8 bases. V dropped 3 bases and J dropped 2; count of bases not matched to a gene: 6. This CDR3 is 15 amino acids long. CDR1 is SGHDT and CDR2 is YYEEEE in the germline V gene. CDR3 nucleotide sequence: TGTGCCAGCAGCTGGCCGGGACAGGAGAACTATGGCTACACCTTC. Protein product: CASSWPGQENYGYTF.

The V call is TRBV6-5, the J call TRBJ1-5; TRBD1 is a possible D gene (5 bases). Germline CDR1 is MNHEY and CDR2 is SVGAGI. V lost 6 bases to trimming and J lost 3 bases, with 9 bases between them. This CDR3 spans 13 amino acids. CDR3 bases: TGTGCCAGCAGAGAGGACAACAATCAGCCCCAGCATTTT. This encodes CASREDNNQPQHF.

This clone appeared a few times. The J gene is TRBJ1-5, the V gene TRBV27, with 9 nucleotides matching TRBD1. The J segment lost 3 bases and the V segment lost 3 bases, leaving 6 bases of the junction unmatched. This CDR3 is 16 amino acids long. Germline V CDR1 and CDR2: MNHEY, SMNVEV (reference sequence). CDR3 amino acids: CASSFSTGGSNQPQHF. The CDR3 region has the DNA TGTGCCAGCAGTTTTTCGACAGGGGGTTCCAATCAGCCCCAGCATTTT.

The genes are TRBV9 and TRBJ2-3, with TRBD2 matching over 7 bases. Germline CDR1 SGDLS, CDR2 YYNGEE. J lost 0 bases, V lost 1 base, and 11 bases had no gene match. CDR3 length: 18 amino acids. The CDR3 reads CASSVRGGAGVSTDTQYF. The CDR3, as DNA: TGTGCCAGCAGCGTACGCGGGGGAGCCGGCGTTAGCACAGATACGCAGTATTTT. Filled out from reference TRBV9 and TRBJ2-3, the complete variable domain reads DSGVTQTPKHLITATGQRVTLRCSPRSGDLSVYWYQQSLDQGLQFLIQYYNGEERAKGNILERFSAQQFPDLHSELNLSSLELGDSALYFCASSVRGGAGVSTDTQYFGPGTRLTVL.

J is TRBJ2-3 and V is TRBV15; D unclear. CDR3 length: 13 residues. In germline, CDR1 is LNHNV, CDR2 YYDKDF (reference sequence). Trimming stripped 6 bases from V and 7 bases from J, with 14 bases between. The CDR3 DNA sequence: TGTGCCACCAGGCTTGTGAGCGTGAATACGCAGTATTTT. Protein sequence: CATRLVSVNTQYF.